These T cell receptor beta chains were read from a single sample in a study of shared T cell receptors in the human thymus. TCRdb's table, derived via immunoSEQ multiplex PCR, lists solely in-frame clones and lacks some. The table shows about 610,000 clones, with roughly 90% occurring only once. These data also formed part of another study, on human thymus T cells.

The sample comprised thymocytes. The source of these receptors is a boy under two years old with a congenital heart defect. The CDR3 runs from the conserved cysteine through the conserved F or W. D genes are given only for firm matches. The size field is filled for only some rows; it gives once, few, many or a size class.

D | J | V | size | CDR3 | DNA
- | TRBJ1-5 | TRBV7-8 | - | CASSSGQSNQPQHF | TGTGCCAGCAGCTCCGGACAGTCCAATCAGCCCCAGCATTTT
- | TRBJ2-6 | TRBV7-9 | - | CASSPPSSGANVLTF | TGTGCCAGCAGCCCACCTAGCTCTGGGGCCAACGTCCTGACTTTC
TRBD2 | TRBJ2-4 | TRBV5-1 | - | CASSLEGGLGGLKAKNIQYF | TGCGCCAGCAGCTTGGAGGGGGGACTAGGCGGGTTAAAGGCCAAAAACATTCAGTACTTC
- | TRBJ2-3 | TRBV18 | - | CASSQGQDTQYF | TGTGCCAGCTCACAGGGGCAAGATACGCAGTATTTT
- | TRBJ2-6 | TRBV9 | - | CASSVAGSGANVLTF | TGTGCCAGCAGCGTAGCGGGCTCTGGGGCCAACGTCCTGACTTTC
- | TRBJ1-1 | TRBV10-3 | once | CAISGGLMNTEAFF | TGTGCCATCAGTGGGGGACTTATGAACACTGAAGCTTTCTTT
TRBD2 | TRBJ2-5 | TRBV7-9 | - | CASSGGSSGSATGETQYF | TGTGCCAGCAGCGGGGGGTCTAGCGGGAGTGCTACCGGAGAGACCCAGTACTTC
- | TRBJ2-1 | TRBV21-1 | - | CASRDSRDREPYNEQFF | TGTGCCAGCAGAGATTCCCGGGACAGGGAACCCTACAATGAGCAGTTCTTC
TRBD1 | TRBJ1-3 | TRBV28 | - | CASSLRDRSSGNTIYF | TGTGCCAGCAGTTTACGGGACAGGAGCTCTGGAAACACCATATATTTT
- | TRBJ1-5 | TRBV6-4 | - | CASSENEGNQPQHF | TGTGCCAGCAGTGAAAATGAGGGTAATCAGCCCCAGCATTTT
- | TRBJ1-5 | TRBV19 | - | CASSRTAQQPQHF | TGTGCCAGTAGTAGGACAGCTCAACAGCCCCAGCATTTT
- | TRBJ1-1 | TRBV18 | - | CASSPPEIWETTEAFF | TGTGCCAGCTCACCACCGGAGATTTGGGAGACGACTGAAGCTTTCTTT
TRBD1 | TRBJ2-5 | TRBV9 | - | CASSAQGTEETQYF | TGTGCCAGCAGCGCCCAGGGGACAGAAGAGACCCAGTACTTC
TRBD1 | TRBJ2-7 | TRBV5-1 | - | CASSPGTGEAGHEQYF | TGCGCCAGCAGCCCCGGGACAGGGGAGGCGGGCCACGAGCAGTACTTC
- | TRBJ1-2 | TRBV5-6 | - | CASSLTGYGYTF | TGTGCCAGCAGCTTGACAGGCTATGGCTACACCTTC
- | TRBJ2-1 | TRBV4-3 | - | CASSQGSRNSYNEQFF | TGCGCCAGCAGCCAAGGCTCGCGGAACTCCTACAATGAGCAGTTCTTC
- | TRBJ2-5 | TRBV28 | - | CAAGYLETQYF | TGTGCCGCGGGTTATCTGGAGACCCAGTACTTC
TRBD2 | TRBJ2-1 | TRBV5-1 | - | CASSFRGTSGSMGLDEQFF | TGCGCCAGCAGCTTCCGGGGGACTAGCGGGAGTATGGGGTTGGATGAGCAGTTCTTC
- | TRBJ2-1 | TRBV28 | - | CASSFPENEQFF | TGTGCCAGCAGTTTCCCGGAGAATGAGCAGTTCTTC
- | TRBJ2-6 | TRBV4-3 | once | CASSQGQPGANVLTF | TGCGCCAGCAGCCAAGGACAGCCTGGGGCCAACGTCCTGACTTTC
- | TRBJ2-1 | TRBV28 | - | CASSQNPGLVYNEQFF | TGTGCCAGCAGTCAAAACCCCGGACTGGTTTACAATGAGCAGTTCTTC
TRBD1 | TRBJ1-1 | TRBV30 | - | CAWSVSGEGQGGAEAFF | TGTGCCTGGAGTGTATCGGGCGAGGGACAGGGCGGTGCTGAAGCTTTCTTT
- | TRBJ1-1 | TRBV11-3 | - | CASSLPGETEAFF | TGTGCCAGCAGCTTACCAGGGGAGACTGAAGCTTTCTTT
TRBD2 | TRBJ2-7 | TRBV27 | - | CASSLQGRLAGDSYEQYF | TGTGCCAGCAGTTTACAGGGGCGACTAGCGGGAGACTCCTACGAGCAGTACTTC
TRBD2 | TRBJ2-3 | TRBV30 | once | CAWSIGLAGADTQYF | TGTGCCTGGAGCATTGGACTAGCGGGAGCAGATACGCAGTATTTT
- | TRBJ2-7 | TRBV27 | - | CASSREGSYEQYF | TGTGCCAGCAGCCGTGAGGGATCCTACGAGCAGTACTTC
- | TRBJ1-2 | TRBV4-2 | - | CASSSLQGNYGYTF | TGTGCCAGCAGCTCCCTACAGGGAAACTATGGCTACACCTTC
- | TRBJ2-3 | TRBV27 | - | CASSSAPHTGITSTDTQYF | TGTGCCAGCAGTTCCGCTCCCCATACGGGTATAACTAGCACAGATACGCAGTATTTT
TRBD1 | TRBJ2-2 | TRBV29-1 | - | CSGGQGDTGELFF | TGCAGCGGGGGACAGGGGGACACCGGGGAGCTGTTTTTT
- | TRBJ2-5 | TRBV7-3 | - | CASSLNRSGVETQYF | TGTGCCAGCAGCTTAAATCGTTCCGGAGTGGAGACCCAGTACTTC
TRBD2 | TRBJ2-1 | TRBV7-3 | - | CASSEHAGTSGSPYNEQFF | TGTGCCAGCAGCGAACACGCCGGGACTAGCGGGAGCCCCTACAATGAGCAGTTCTTC
- | TRBJ2-2 | TRBV7-2 | - | CASSLVGAGRPNTGELFF | TGTGCCAGCAGCTTAGTTGGGGCGGGACGACCTAACACCGGGGAGCTGTTTTTT
- | TRBJ2-7 | TRBV5-5 | - | CASSLASTRRTYEQYF | TGTGCCAGCAGCTTGGCCTCAACGAGGAGAACCTACGAGCAGTACTTC
TRBD2 | TRBJ2-1 | TRBV14 | - | CASSQEIRLAGENEQFF | TGTGCCAGCAGCCAAGAAATCAGACTAGCGGGAGAAAATGAGCAGTTCTTC
TRBD1 | TRBJ2-3 | TRBV27 | - | CASSPPGQGDQTSTDTQYF | TGTGCCAGCAGTCCCCCGGGACAGGGTGACCAAACTAGCACAGATACGCAGTATTTT
- | TRBJ2-1 | TRBV7-4 | once | CASSLRRVFLVPYNEQFF | TGTGCCAGCAGCTTAAGACGGGTGTTCTTGGTTCCCTACAATGAGCAGTTCTTC
TRBD2 | TRBJ2-5 | TRBV30 | - | CAWSVRLAGTQETQYF | TGTGCCTGGAGTGTACGACTAGCGGGGACCCAAGAGACCCAGTACTTC
TRBD2 | TRBJ2-1 | TRBV18 | - | CASSPLGLAGANEQFF | TGTGCCAGCTCACCCCTGGGACTAGCGGGAGCCAATGAGCAGTTCTTC
- | TRBJ2-7 | TRBV6-6 | - | CASKAHEQYF | TGTGCCAGCAAAGCCCACGAGCAGTACTTC
TRBD2 | TRBJ2-7 | TRBV27 | - | CASSLTSGNYEQYF | TGTGCCAGCAGTTTGACTAGCGGAAACTACGAGCAGTACTTC
TRBD2 | TRBJ2-5 | TRBV6-1 | - | CASSDGRDETQYF | TGTGCCAGCAGTGATGGGAGGGACGAGACCCAGTACTTC
TRBD2 | TRBJ2-1 | TRBV7-9 | once | CASRRTSGSSGNEQFF | TGTGCCAGCAGACGGACTAGCGGGTCCTCGGGGAATGAGCAGTTCTTC
- | TRBJ2-3 | TRBV28 | once | CARLYRDADTQYF | TGTGCCAGGTTGTACAGGGACGCAGATACGCAGTATTTT
- | TRBJ1-1 | TRBV9 | once | CASSVGGHTEAFF | TGTGCCAGCAGCGTAGGGGGCCACACTGAAGCTTTCTTT